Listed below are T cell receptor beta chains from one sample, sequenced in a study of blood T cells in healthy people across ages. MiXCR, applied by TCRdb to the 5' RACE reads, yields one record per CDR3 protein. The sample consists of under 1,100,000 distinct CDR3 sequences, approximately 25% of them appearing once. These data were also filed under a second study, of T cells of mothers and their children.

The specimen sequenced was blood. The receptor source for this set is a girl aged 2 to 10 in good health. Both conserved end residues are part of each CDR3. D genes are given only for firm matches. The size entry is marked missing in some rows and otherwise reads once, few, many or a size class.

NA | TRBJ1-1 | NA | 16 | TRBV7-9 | CASSLGVGGRNTEAFF | TGTGCCAGCAGCTTAGGGGTCGGGGGCCGGAACACTGAAGCTTTCTTT
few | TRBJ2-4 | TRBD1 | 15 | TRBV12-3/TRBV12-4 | CASSLDRAAKNIQYF | TGTGCCAGCAGCTTGGACAGGGCGGCCAAAAACATTCAGTACTTC
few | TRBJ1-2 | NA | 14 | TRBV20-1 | CSAKPGDINYGYTF | TGCAGTGCTAAACCCGGAGATATTAACTATGGCTACACCTTC
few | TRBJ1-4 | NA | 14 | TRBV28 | CASSLWGGGEKLFF | TGTGCCAGCAGTTTATGGGGGGGAGGTGAAAAACTGTTTTTT
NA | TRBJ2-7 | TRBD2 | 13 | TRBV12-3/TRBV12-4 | CASSSRLALEQYF | TGTGCCAGCAGTTCCCGACTAGCTCTCGAGCAGTACTTC
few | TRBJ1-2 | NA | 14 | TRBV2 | CASSEADINYGYTF | TGTGCCAGCAGTGAAGCAGACATAAACTATGGCTACACCTTC
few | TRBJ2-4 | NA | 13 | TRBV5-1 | CASSLWREDIQYF | TGCGCCAGCAGCTTGTGGAGGGAAGACATTCAGTACTTC
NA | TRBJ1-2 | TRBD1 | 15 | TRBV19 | CASSMGQGLGYGYTF | TGTGCCAGTAGTATGGGACAGGGCCTCGGCTATGGCTACACCTTC
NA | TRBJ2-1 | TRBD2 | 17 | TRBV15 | CATSRDQGLADYNEQFF | TGTGCCACCAGCAGAGATCAGGGACTAGCGGACTACAATGAGCAGTTCTTC
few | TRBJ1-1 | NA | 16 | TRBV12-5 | CASGLDPGPRNTEAFF | TGTGCTAGTGGTTTGGACCCCGGGCCCCGGAACACTGAAGCTTTCTTT
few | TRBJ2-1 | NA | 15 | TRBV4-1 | CASSQDRNVGNEQFF | TGCGCCAGCAGCCAAGATCGAAATGTTGGCAATGAGCAGTTCTTC
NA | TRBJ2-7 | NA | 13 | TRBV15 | CATSRDGPYEQYF | TGTGCCACCAGCAGAGATGGGCCCTACGAGCAGTACTTC
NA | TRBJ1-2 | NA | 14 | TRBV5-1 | CASSPERSYYGYTF | TGCGCCAGCAGCCCGGAACGGAGTTACTATGGCTACACCTTC
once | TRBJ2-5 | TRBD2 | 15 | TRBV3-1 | CASNQMRGAQETQYF | TGTGCCAGCAACCAAATGCGGGGGGCCCAAGAGACCCAGTACTTC
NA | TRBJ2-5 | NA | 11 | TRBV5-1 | CASSSRDLRYF | TGCGCCAGCAGCTCCCGGGACTTACGGTACTTC
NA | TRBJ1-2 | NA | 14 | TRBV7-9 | CASSGEGVYYGYTF | TGTGCCAGCAGCGGAGAAGGGGTTTACTATGGCTACACCTTC
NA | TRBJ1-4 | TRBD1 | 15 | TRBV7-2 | CASSPSGQYNEKLFF | TGTGCCAGCAGCCCTTCGGGACAGTATAATGAAAAACTGTTTTTT
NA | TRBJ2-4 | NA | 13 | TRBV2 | CASSLQGPNIQYF | TGTGCCAGCAGCCTACAGGGACCCAACATTCAGTACTTC
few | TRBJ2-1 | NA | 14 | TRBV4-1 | CASSRDRLNNEQFF | TGCGCCAGCAGCCGAGATCGGCTCAACAATGAGCAGTTCTTC
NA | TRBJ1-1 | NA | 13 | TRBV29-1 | CSVPGRVNTEAFF | TGCAGCGTTCCGGGCAGGGTGAACACTGAAGCTTTCTTT
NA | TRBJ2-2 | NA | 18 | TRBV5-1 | CASSLGASSTPRTGELFF | TGCGCCAGCAGCTTGGGGGCTAGCTCCACACCGAGGACCGGGGAGCTGTTTTTT
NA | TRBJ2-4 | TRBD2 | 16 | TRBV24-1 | CATSEYGVGGTNIQYF | TGTGCCACCAGTGAATATGGGGTGGGGGGGACGAACATTCAGTACTTC